A selection of T cell receptor beta chains follows, all from one sample in a study of glioma-infiltrating T cells after dendritic cell vaccination. The assay was immunoSEQ multiplex PCR, and TCRdb's table has in-frame clones only and misses some. The table records around 89,000 clones, 85% to 90% of them present only once. Sequences were derived from blood, sampled before dendritic cell vaccination. These receptors were taken from a human donor with glioblastoma. CDR3s include the opening cysteine and the closing phenylalanine or tryptophan. Each record gives: CDR3 protein, CDR3 DNA, V gene, CDR3 length, J gene, D gene, clone size. D genes are given only for firm matches. Size tells how often a clone was seen (once, few, many) or the class of an expanded clone, and some rows leave it out.

CDR3: CASTRTGGLLNTGELFF
DNA: TGTGCCAGCACCCGAACGGGGGGACTCTTGAACACCGGGGAGCTGTTTTTT
V: TRBV2
length: 17
J: TRBJ2-2
D: TRBD2
size: -

CDR3: CASSLALNPGSGANVLTF
DNA: TGTGCCAGCAGCTTAGCGTTAAATCCAGGCTCTGGGGCCAACGTCCTGACTTTC
V: TRBV7-8
length: 18
J: TRBJ2-6
D: -
size: -

CDR3: CASSPPLELAKNIQYF
DNA: TGTGCCAGCAGTCCCCCACTAGAGCTAGCCAAAAACATTCAGTACTTC
V: TRBV28
length: 16
J: TRBJ2-4
D: -
size: -

CDR3: CASSPPGQGTNTGELFF
DNA: TGTGCCAGCTCACCACCGGGACAGGGAACGAACACCGGGGAGCTGTTTTTT
V: TRBV18
length: 17
J: TRBJ2-2
D: TRBD1
size: few

CDR3: CASSSGTGVEQYF
DNA: TGTGCCAGCAGCTCTGGGACAGGGGTCGAGCAGTACTTC
V: TRBV7-3
length: 13
J: TRBJ2-7
D: TRBD1
size: few

CDR3: CASCGQGQPQHF
DNA: TGTGCCAGTTGTGGGCAGGGTCAGCCCCAGCATTTT
V: TRBV19
length: 12
J: TRBJ1-5
D: -
size: -

CDR3: CASSMGSAGGYNEQFF
DNA: TGTGCCAGCAGTATGGGGTCGGCGGGAGGGTACAATGAGCAGTTCTTC
V: TRBV27
length: 16
J: TRBJ2-1
D: TRBD2
size: once

CDR3: CASSPGARNEQYF
DNA: TGTGCCAGCTCACCAGGGGCGCGAAACGAGCAGTACTTC
V: TRBV18
length: 13
J: TRBJ2-7
D: -
size: -

CDR3: CASSEMTAANQPQHF
DNA: TGTGCCAGCAGTGAAATGACAGCAGCGAATCAGCCCCAGCATTTT
V: TRBV2
length: 15
J: TRBJ1-5
D: -
size: -

CDR3: CASSSPGVVGYGYTF
DNA: TGCGCCAGCAGCTCCCCAGGGGTGGTCGGGTATGGCTACACCTTC
V: TRBV5-1
length: 15
J: TRBJ1-2
D: -
size: -

CDR3: CAWTEVWPKNTEAFF
DNA: TGTGCCTGGACCGAAGTCTGGCCGAAGAACACTGAAGCTTTCTTT
V: TRBV30
length: 15
J: TRBJ1-1
D: -
size: -

CDR3: CASSLTGVSNQPQHF
DNA: TGTGCCAGCAGCTTAACAGGGGTTAGCAATCAGCCCCAGCATTTT
V: TRBV27
length: 15
J: TRBJ1-5
D: TRBD1
size: -

CDR3: CATSDRTVYGYTF
DNA: TGTGCCACCAGTGACAGGACTGTCTATGGCTACACCTTC
V: TRBV15
length: 13
J: TRBJ1-2
D: -
size: -

CDR3: CASTSGLVAGNEQFF
DNA: TGTGCCAGCACGTCGGGACTAGTCGCCGGGAATGAGCAGTTCTTC
V: TRBV27
length: 15
J: TRBJ2-1
D: TRBD2
size: -

CDR3: CASSTGSDTQYF
DNA: TGTGCCAGCAGTACAGGGTCCGATACGCAGTATTTT
V: TRBV2
length: 12
J: TRBJ2-3
D: -
size: -

CDR3: CASSLGGGGNYGYTF
DNA: TGTGCCAGCAGTTTAGGGGGCGGGGGGAACTATGGCTACACCTTC
V: TRBV28
length: 15
J: TRBJ1-2
D: -
size: -

CDR3: CASSSQDRGLALFRDEQYF
DNA: TGCGCCAGCAGCTCCCAAGACAGGGGGTTAGCGCTATTTCGGGACGAGCAGTACTTC
V: TRBV5-1
length: 19
J: TRBJ2-7
D: TRBD1
size: -

CDR3: CASSAATGWDETQYF
DNA: TGTGCCAGCAGCGCCGCGACAGGGTGGGATGAGACCCAGTACTTC
V: TRBV9
length: 15
J: TRBJ2-5
D: TRBD1
size: -

CDR3: CASSLEGAEKLFF
DNA: TGCGCCAGCAGCTTGGAGGGGGCTGAAAAACTGTTTTTT
V: TRBV5-1
length: 13
J: TRBJ1-4
D: TRBD1
size: -

CDR3: CASSLGYRERYGYTF
DNA: TGCGCCAGCAGCTTGGGGTATAGGGAGCGGTATGGCTACACCTTC
V: TRBV5-1
length: 15
J: TRBJ1-2
D: -
size: -

CDR3: CASSVSSGVYNEQFF
DNA: TGTGCCAGCAGCGTCAGTAGCGGGGTGTACAATGAGCAGTTCTTC
V: TRBV9
length: 15
J: TRBJ2-1
D: TRBD2
size: once

CDR3: CASSVAPTGEKETQYF
DNA: TGTGCCAGCAGCGTAGCCCCGACAGGGGAGAAAGAGACCCAGTACTTC
V: TRBV9
length: 16
J: TRBJ2-5
D: TRBD1
size: -

CDR3: CASSIGGGPRETQYF
DNA: TGTGCCAGTAGTATAGGGGGGGGCCCCAGGGAGACCCAGTACTTC
V: TRBV19
length: 15
J: TRBJ2-5
D: -
size: -

CDR3: CATSRDRVEDTQYF
DNA: TGTGCCACCAGCAGAGATCGGGTGGAAGATACGCAGTATTTT
V: TRBV15
length: 14
J: TRBJ2-3
D: -
size: -

CDR3: CAWSRDRGSYEQYF
DNA: TGTGCCTGGAGTAGGGACAGGGGCAGCTACGAGCAGTACTTC
V: TRBV30
length: 14
J: TRBJ2-7
D: TRBD1
size: -

CDR3: CATSKRAVHEQFF
DNA: TGTGCCACCAGCAAAAGAGCGGTCCATGAGCAGTTCTTC
V: TRBV15
length: 13
J: TRBJ2-1
D: -
size: -

CDR3: CASSLDTTTSTDTQYF
DNA: TGTGCCAGCAGCTTAGATACGACTACTAGCACAGATACGCAGTATTTT
V: TRBV11-3
length: 16
J: TRBJ2-3
D: -
size: once

CDR3: CASSAGDTQYF
DNA: TGTGCCAGCAGTGCGGGGGATACGCAGTATTTT
V: TRBV2
length: 11
J: TRBJ2-3
D: -
size: -

CDR3: CASRHSGGTEAFF
DNA: TGTGCCAGCAGACACTCAGGGGGCACTGAAGCTTTCTTT
V: TRBV7-9
length: 13
J: TRBJ1-1
D: TRBD1
size: -

CDR3: CSVVRDSGGELFF
DNA: TGCAGCGTTGTACGGGATTCTGGCGGGGAGCTGTTTTTT
V: TRBV29-1
length: 13
J: TRBJ2-2
D: -
size: few

CDR3: CASSLALAGGLSTDTQYF
DNA: TGTGCCAGCAGCTTGGCCCTAGCGGGGGGGCTTAGTACAGATACGCAGTATTTT
V: TRBV5-6
length: 18
J: TRBJ2-3
D: TRBD2
size: -

CDR3: CASSAHTGAANEKLFF
DNA: TGTGCCAGCAGTGCCCATACAGGCGCCGCTAATGAAAAACTGTTTTTT
V: TRBV25-1
length: 16
J: TRBJ1-4
D: -
size: -

CDR3: CASSIKTGAGDQPQHF
DNA: TGTGCCAGCAGCATCAAGACAGGGGCTGGGGATCAGCCCCAGCATTTT
V: TRBV5-4
length: 16
J: TRBJ1-5
D: TRBD1
size: -

CDR3: CASSFFGTGGSYNEQFF
DNA: TGTGCCAGCAGCTTTTTTGGGACAGGAGGCTCCTACAATGAGCAGTTCTTC
V: TRBV5-6
length: 17
J: TRBJ2-1
D: TRBD1
size: few

CDR3: CASSGGRANEKLFF
DNA: TGTGCCAGCAGTGGAGGGCGGGCTAATGAAAAACTGTTTTTT
V: TRBV6-5
length: 14
J: TRBJ1-4
D: -
size: -

CDR3: CASSQFMTDTQYF
DNA: TGCGCCAGCAGTCAATTCATGACAGATACGCAGTATTTT
V: TRBV5-1
length: 13
J: TRBJ2-3
D: -
size: -

CDR3: CAISESIQGAGGNTEAFF
DNA: TGTGCCATCAGTGAGTCTATACAGGGTGCAGGGGGTAACACTGAAGCTTTCTTT
V: TRBV10-3
length: 18
J: TRBJ1-1
D: TRBD1
size: -

CDR3: CASSPEMRDSYGYTF
DNA: TGTGCCAGCAGCCCGGAAATGCGGGACAGCTATGGCTACACCTTC
V: TRBV5-4
length: 15
J: TRBJ1-2
D: TRBD1
size: -

CDR3: CSVGWGDEQFF
DNA: TGCAGCGTTGGTTGGGGGGATGAGCAGTTCTTC
V: TRBV29-1
length: 11
J: TRBJ2-1
D: -
size: -

CDR3: CASRSGTGNEKLFF
DNA: TGTGCCAGCAGATCCGGGACAGGGAATGAAAAACTGTTTTTT
V: TRBV2
length: 14
J: TRBJ1-4
D: TRBD1
size: -

CDR3: CASSQDWMQGNQPQHF
DNA: TGCGCCAGCAGCCAAGATTGGATGCAGGGCAATCAGCCCCAGCATTTT
V: TRBV4-1
length: 16
J: TRBJ1-5
D: -
size: -

CDR3: CATSREGGSGYNEQFF
DNA: TGTGCCACCAGCAGAGAAGGCGGGAGCGGTTACAATGAGCAGTTCTTC
V: TRBV15
length: 16
J: TRBJ2-1
D: TRBD2
size: -

CDR3: CASSLVADYGNTIYF
DNA: TGTGCCAGCAGCTTAGTTGCAGACTACGGAAACACCATATATTTT
V: TRBV7-8
length: 15
J: TRBJ1-3
D: -
size: -

CDR3: CAIGSGSDYSNQPQHF
DNA: TGTGCCATCGGTTCAGGGTCAGATTATAGCAATCAGCCCCAGCATTTT
V: TRBV10-3
length: 16
J: TRBJ1-5
D: -
size: -

CDR3: CASSWGQGYGYTF
DNA: TGTGCCAGCAGTTGGGGACAGGGGTATGGCTACACCTTC
V: TRBV28
length: 13
J: TRBJ1-2
D: TRBD1
size: -

CDR3: CARSGTYSNQPQHF
DNA: TGCGCCAGGAGCGGCACCTATAGCAATCAGCCCCAGCATTTT
V: TRBV10-1
length: 14
J: TRBJ1-5
D: -
size: few

CDR3: CASISLRGGLNTEAFF
DNA: TGTGCCAGCATCTCCCTCCGGGGAGGATTGAACACTGAAGCTTTCTTT
V: TRBV28
length: 16
J: TRBJ1-1
D: -
size: -

CDR3: CASSLVAGSYNEQFF
DNA: TGTGCCAGCAGCTTGGTAGCCGGCTCCTACAATGAGCAGTTCTTC
V: TRBV5-6
length: 15
J: TRBJ2-1
D: -
size: -

CDR3: CASSWESETQYF
DNA: TGTGCCAGCAGTTGGGAGTCAGAGACCCAGTACTTC
V: TRBV2
length: 12
J: TRBJ2-5
D: -
size: -

CDR3: CATSRDRRGFYEQYF
DNA: TGTGCCACCAGCAGAGATCGTAGAGGGTTTTACGAGCAGTACTTC
V: TRBV15
length: 15
J: TRBJ2-7
D: -
size: few

CDR3: CASSSGQGINEQFF
DNA: TGTGCCAGCAGCTCCGGACAGGGGATCAATGAGCAGTTCTTC
V: TRBV13
length: 14
J: TRBJ2-1
D: TRBD1
size: -

CDR3: CASSRGQDVYGYTF
DNA: TGTGCCAGCAGCCGGGGACAGGACGTCTATGGCTACACCTTC
V: TRBV6-5
length: 14
J: TRBJ1-2
D: TRBD1
size: -

CDR3: CASSEWGDSYEQYF
DNA: TGTGCCAGCAGCGAATGGGGGGACAGCTACGAGCAGTACTTC
V: TRBV9
length: 14
J: TRBJ2-7
D: -
size: -

CDR3: CASSPTSGGYNEQFF
DNA: TGTGCCAGCAGCCCTACTAGCGGGGGTTACAATGAGCAGTTCTTC
V: TRBV7-3
length: 15
J: TRBJ2-1
D: TRBD2
size: -

CDR3: CASSVGGAGGLETQYF
DNA: TGTGCCAGCAGCGTAGGGGGGGCAGGGGGCTTGGAGACCCAGTACTTC
V: TRBV9
length: 16
J: TRBJ2-5
D: TRBD1
size: -